This TCR beta chain was sequenced in a study of human T cells and chemical hapten exposure. Study-level background: Across samples, TCR yields varied, mostly owing to small differences in pooled library volumes.

The library labeled individual cDNA molecules by adding unique molecular identifiers to them. In the original workflow: More than 95,000 TCRs per sample was the median, with a range of roughly 23,224 to 750,000. TCRdb independently ran MiXCR on the 5' RACE reads; one entry per CDR3 protein. TCRdb, not the original authors, processed these V and J calls. This table holds about 110,000 distinct CDR3 sequences, 15% to 20% found once. With respect to this clonotype: Its antigen is as yet unknown.

The template was total RNA from unfractionated whole blood. Findings and limits, study-wide: No shift was seen in TCRs above 1 in 1000 frequency with DPC sensitization.

The V end was cut by 0 bases, the J end by 11 bases, with 16 bases between. The length of the CDR3 is 14 residues. Germline CDR1 reads WNHNN; CDR2 reads SYGVQD (reference sequence). This sequence joins TRBV10-1 and TRBJ1-1; D not resolved. The TCR was taken from a human donor in good health. Here the CDR3 reads CASSESGVGVGAFF. As DNA, the CDR3 is TGCGCCAGCAGTGAGTCGGGAGTTGGTGTAGGCGCTTTCTTT.